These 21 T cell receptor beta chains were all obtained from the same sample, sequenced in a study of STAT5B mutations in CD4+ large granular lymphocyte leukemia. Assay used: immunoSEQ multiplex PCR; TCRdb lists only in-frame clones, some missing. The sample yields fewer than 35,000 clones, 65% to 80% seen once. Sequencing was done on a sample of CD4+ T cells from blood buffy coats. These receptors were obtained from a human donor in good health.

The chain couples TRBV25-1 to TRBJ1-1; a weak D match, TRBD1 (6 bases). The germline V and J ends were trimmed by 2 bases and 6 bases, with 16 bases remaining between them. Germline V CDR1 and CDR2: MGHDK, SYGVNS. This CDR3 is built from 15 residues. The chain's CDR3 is CASSEREDRRAEAFF. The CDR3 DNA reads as TGTGCCAGCAGTGAAAGAGAAGACAGGCGGGCTGAAGCTTTCTTT.

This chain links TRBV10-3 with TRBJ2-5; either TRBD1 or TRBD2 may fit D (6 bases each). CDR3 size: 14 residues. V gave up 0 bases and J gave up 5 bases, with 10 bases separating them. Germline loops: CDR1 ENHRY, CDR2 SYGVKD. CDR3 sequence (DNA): TGTGCCATCAGTGAGTCGAGGGGGAGGGAGACCCAGTACTTC. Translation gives CAISESRGRETQYF.

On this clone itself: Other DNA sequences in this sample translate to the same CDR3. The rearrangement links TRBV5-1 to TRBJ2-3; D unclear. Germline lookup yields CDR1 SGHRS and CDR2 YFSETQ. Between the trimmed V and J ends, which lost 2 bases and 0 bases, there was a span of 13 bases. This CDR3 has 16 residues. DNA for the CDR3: TGCGCCAGCAGCTTAAACGGCAGAACTAGCACAGATACGCAGTATTTT. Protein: CASSLNGRTSTDTQYF.

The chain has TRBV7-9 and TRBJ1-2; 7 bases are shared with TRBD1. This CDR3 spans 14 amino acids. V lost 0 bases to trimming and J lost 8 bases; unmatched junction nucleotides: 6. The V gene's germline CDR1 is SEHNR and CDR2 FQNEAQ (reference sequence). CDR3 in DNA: TGTGCCAGCAGCTTAGCGACAGGGTTCAGCGGCTACACCTTC. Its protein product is CASSLATGFSGYTF. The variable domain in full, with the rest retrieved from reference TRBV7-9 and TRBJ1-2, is DTGVSQNPRHKITKRGQNVTFRCDPISEHNRLYWYRQTLGQGPEFLTYFQNEAQLEKSRLLSDRFSAERPKGSFSTLEIQRTEQGDSAMYLCASSLATGFSGYTFGSGTRLTVV.

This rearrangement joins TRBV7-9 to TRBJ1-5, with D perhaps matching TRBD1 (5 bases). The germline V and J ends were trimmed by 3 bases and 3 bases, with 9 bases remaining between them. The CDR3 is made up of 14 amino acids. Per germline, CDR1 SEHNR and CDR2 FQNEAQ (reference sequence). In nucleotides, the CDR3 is TGTGCCAGCAGCTTCCAGGGTGACAATCAGCCCCAGCATTTT. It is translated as CASSFQGDNQPQHF.

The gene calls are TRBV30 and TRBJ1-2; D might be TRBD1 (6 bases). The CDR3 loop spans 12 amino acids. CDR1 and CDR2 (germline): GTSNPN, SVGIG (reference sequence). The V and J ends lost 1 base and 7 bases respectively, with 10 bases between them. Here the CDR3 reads CAWSGQASGYTF. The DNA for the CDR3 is TGTGCCTGGAGTGGACAGGCATCTGGCTACACCTTC.

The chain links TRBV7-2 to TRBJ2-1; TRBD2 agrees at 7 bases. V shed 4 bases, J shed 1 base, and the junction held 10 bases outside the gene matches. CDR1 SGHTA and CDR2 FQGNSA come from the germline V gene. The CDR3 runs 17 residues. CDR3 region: CASSSSLVGGSYNEQFF. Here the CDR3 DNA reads TGTGCCAGCAGCTCGTCTTTGGTGGGGGGGTCCTACAATGAGCAGTTCTTC.

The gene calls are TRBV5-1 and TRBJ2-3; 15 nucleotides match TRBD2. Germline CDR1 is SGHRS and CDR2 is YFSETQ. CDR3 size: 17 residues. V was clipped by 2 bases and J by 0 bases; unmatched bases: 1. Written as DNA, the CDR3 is TGCGCCAGCAGCTTCGGGACTAGCGGGAGGAGCACAGATACGCAGTATTTT. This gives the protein CASSFGTSGRSTDTQYF.

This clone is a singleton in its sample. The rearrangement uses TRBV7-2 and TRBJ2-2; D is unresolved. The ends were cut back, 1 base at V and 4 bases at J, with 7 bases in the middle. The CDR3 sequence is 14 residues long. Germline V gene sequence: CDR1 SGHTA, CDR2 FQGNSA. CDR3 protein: CASSLEQSTGELFF. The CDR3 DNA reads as TGTGCCAGCAGCTTAGAACAGTCCACCGGGGAGCTGTTTTTT. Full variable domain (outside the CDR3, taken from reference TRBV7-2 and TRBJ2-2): GAGVSQSPSNKVTEKGKDVELRCDPISGHTALYWYRQSLGQGLEFLIYFQGNSAPDKSGLPSDRFSAERTGGSVSTLTIQRTQQEDSAVYLCASSLEQSTGELFFGEGSRLTVL.

The CDR3 nucleotides are TGTGCCAGCTCGGGCGGGACAGGGGCGAACACTGAAGCTTTCTTT. Its translation is CASSGGTGANTEAFF. The rearrangement uses TRBV18 and TRBJ1-1, with 10 bases identical to TRBD1. J lost 1 base, V lost 6 bases, and 5 bases had no gene match. CDR3 length: 15 amino acids. CDR1 is KGHSH, CDR2 LQKENI, per germline.

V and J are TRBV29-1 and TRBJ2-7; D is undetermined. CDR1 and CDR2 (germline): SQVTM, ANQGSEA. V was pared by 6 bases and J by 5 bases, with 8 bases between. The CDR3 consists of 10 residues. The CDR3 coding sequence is TGCAGCGTCAGGAATCACGAGCAGTACTTC. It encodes CSVRNHEQYF.

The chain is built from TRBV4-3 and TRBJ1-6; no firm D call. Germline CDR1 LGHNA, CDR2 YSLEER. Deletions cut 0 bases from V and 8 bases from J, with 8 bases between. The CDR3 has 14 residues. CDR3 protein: CASSQESSDSPLHF. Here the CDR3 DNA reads TGCGCCAGCAGCCAAGAGTCAAGCGATTCACCCCTCCACTTT.

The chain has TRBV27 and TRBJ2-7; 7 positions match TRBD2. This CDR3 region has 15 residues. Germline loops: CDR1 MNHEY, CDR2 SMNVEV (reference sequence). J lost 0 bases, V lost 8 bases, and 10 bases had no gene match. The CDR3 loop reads CASGGEFGASYEQYF. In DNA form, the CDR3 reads TGTGCCAGCGGGGGGGAATTTGGGGCCTCCTACGAGCAGTACTTC.

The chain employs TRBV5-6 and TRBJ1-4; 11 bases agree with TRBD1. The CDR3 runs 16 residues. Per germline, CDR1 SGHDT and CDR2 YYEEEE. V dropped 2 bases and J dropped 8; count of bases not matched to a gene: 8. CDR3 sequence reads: CASSFQGQGAREKLFF. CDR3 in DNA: TGTGCCAGCAGCTTCCAAGGACAGGGGGCTAGGGAAAAACTGTTTTTT.

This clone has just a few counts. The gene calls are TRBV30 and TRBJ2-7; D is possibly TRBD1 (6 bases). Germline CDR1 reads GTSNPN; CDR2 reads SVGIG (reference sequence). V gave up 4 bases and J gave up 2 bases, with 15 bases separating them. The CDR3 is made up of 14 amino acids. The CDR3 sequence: CAWKGQISTYEQYF. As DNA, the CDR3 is TGTGCCTGGAAAGGACAGATAAGCACCTACGAGCAGTACTTC.

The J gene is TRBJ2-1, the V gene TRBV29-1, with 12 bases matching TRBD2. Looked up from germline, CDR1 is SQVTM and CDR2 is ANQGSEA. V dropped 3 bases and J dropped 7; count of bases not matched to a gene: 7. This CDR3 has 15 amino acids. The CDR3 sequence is CSVEVRLAGGNEQFF. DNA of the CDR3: TGCAGCGTTGAGGTCCGCCTAGCGGGAGGGAATGAGCAGTTCTTC.

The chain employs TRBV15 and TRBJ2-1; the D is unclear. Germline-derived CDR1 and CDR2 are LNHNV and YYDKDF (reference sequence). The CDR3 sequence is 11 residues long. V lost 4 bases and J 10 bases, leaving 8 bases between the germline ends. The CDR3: CATSKETEQFF. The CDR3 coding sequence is TGTGCCACCAGCAAGGAGACAGAGCAGTTCTTC.

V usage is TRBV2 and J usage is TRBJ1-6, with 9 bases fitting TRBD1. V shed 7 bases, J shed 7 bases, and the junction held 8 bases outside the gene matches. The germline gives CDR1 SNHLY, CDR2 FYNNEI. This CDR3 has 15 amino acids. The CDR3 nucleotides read TGTGCCAGCAAGAGGACAGGGGTGGAGAATTCACCCCTCCACTTT. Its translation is CASKRTGVENSPLHF.

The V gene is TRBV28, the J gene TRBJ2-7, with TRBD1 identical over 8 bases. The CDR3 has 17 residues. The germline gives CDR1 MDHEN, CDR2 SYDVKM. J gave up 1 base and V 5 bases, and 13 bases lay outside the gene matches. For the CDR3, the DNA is TGTGCCAGCAGTCCTCCTACAGGGGGTCGCCTTTCCTACGAGCAGTACTTC. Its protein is CASSPPTGGRLSYEQYF.

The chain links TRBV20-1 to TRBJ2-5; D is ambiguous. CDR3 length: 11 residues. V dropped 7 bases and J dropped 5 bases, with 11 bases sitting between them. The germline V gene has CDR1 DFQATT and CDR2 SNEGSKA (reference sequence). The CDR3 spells CSGVIGETQYF. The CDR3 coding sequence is TGCAGTGGGGTGATAGGGGAGACCCAGTACTTC.

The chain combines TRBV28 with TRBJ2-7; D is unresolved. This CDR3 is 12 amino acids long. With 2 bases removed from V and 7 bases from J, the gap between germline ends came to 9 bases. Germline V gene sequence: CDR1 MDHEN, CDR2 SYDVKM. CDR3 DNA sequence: TGTGCCAGCAGTTTAAGTGGAAGGGAGCAGTACTTC. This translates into CASSLSGREQYF.